This TCR beta chain was sequenced for a study of breast tumors, draining lymph nodes, adjacent tissues (dated by TCRdb to between 2015 and 2016). The study in broad terms: The study compared TCR beta repertoires across tumor, adjacent nontumor tissue and axillary lymph nodes from breast cancer patients. In human breast cancer, the study set out to assess how tumor, surrounding tissue and draining lymph node repertoires relate to one another and whether T cells might be exchanged between them.

On the study overall, not on this receptor specifically: Rather than being directly demonstrated, the conclusion that tumor T cells originate in lymph nodes was presented as consistent with a hypothesis. The data were considered consistent with the idea that most tumor T cells come from the lymph node and then expand in tumor tissue. T-cell repertoire diversity in tumors was found to be lower than in lymph nodes but higher than in nontumor tissue, and preferential V and J gene usage was observed. The similarity between tumor and nontumor tissue repertoires was significantly greater in luminal-like breast cancer than in basal-like breast cancer.

Ends trimmed: V by 3 bases, J by 7 bases; bases unmatched to a gene: 3. Looking up the germline V gene yields CDR1 SGHTA and CDR2 FQGNSA. Its CDR3 holds 14 amino acids, cysteine through phenylalanine. The DNA shown is the 42-base CDR3, in frame from base 1. A remark on this clonotype: Its antigen target is currently unknown. One base away there is no much larger clone; base qualities are not given.

Lymph node samples came from the axillary draining lymph nodes of breast cancer patients. TCRdb lists the instrument as Illumina HiSeq 2000. Multiplex PCR amplification was used to generate the TCR beta chain libraries. High-throughput sequencing was used to analyze the amplified TCR beta chain products. The raw public reads went through TCRdb reprocessing: fastp at Q25, MiXCR clone calling, in-frame beta chains kept. Identical CDR3 protein sequences are pooled into one entry, listed with their most common genes and DNA. The sample has roughly 100,000 distinct CDR3 sequences on record, 30% of them singletons. 5.5% to 6% of the sample is in the top ten clones.

Sequencing was performed on axillary lymph node tissue. Recombination joined TRBV7-2 with TRBJ2-2; TRBD1 agrees with 9 junctional bases. This TCR derives from a female donor with breast cancer. Some clones in this sample may be carry-over from other donors' samples. Here is the DNA: TGTGCCAGCAGCTTGACAGGGGGGAACGGGGAGCTGTTTTTT. This sequence encodes CASSLTGGNGELFF.